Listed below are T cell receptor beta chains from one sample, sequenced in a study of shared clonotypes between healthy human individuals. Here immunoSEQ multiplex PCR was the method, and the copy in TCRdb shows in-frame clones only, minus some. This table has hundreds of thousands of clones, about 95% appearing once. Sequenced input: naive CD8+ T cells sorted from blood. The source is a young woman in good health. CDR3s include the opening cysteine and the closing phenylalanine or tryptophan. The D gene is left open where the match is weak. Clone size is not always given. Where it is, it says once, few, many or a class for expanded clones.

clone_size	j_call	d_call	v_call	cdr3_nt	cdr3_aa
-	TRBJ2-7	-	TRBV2	TGTGCCAGCAGGACAGGTAACTACGAGCAGTACTTC	CASRTGNYEQYF
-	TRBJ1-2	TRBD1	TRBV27	TGTGCCAGCAGCCCCAGGGGGATTGAGGATGGCTACACCTTC	CASSPRGIEDGYTF
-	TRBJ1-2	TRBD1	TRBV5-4	TGTGCCAGCAGCTTACAGGGGGCGATTTCCTATGGCTACACCTTC	CASSLQGAISYGYTF
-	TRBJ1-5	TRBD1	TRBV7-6	TGTGCCAGCAGTGATCGACAGGGTAATCAGCCCCAGCATTTT	CASSDRQGNQPQHF
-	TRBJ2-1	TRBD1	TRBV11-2	TGTGCCAGCAGCTCAACCGGGACAGGGATAGATGAGCAGTTCTTC	CASSSTGTGIDEQFF
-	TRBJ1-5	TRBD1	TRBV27	TGTGCCAGCAGGCCAGACAGGGCTATCGGTAGCAATCAGCCCCAGCATTTT	CASRPDRAIGSNQPQHF
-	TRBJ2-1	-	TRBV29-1	TGCAGCGTTGAACTAGCTAACTCCTACAATGAGCAGTTCTTC	CSVELANSYNEQFF
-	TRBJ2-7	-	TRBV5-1	TGCGCCAGCAGCTTGGAAGGTCCGGGGGACTCCGAGCAGTACTTC	CASSLEGPGDSEQYF
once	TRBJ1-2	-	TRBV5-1	TGCGCCAGCAGGTCGGACCAGGGGTATGGCTACACCTTC	CASRSDQGYGYTF
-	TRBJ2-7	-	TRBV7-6	TGTGCCAGCAGCTTAGGGCAGGGAGCCTACGAGCAGTACTTC	CASSLGQGAYEQYF
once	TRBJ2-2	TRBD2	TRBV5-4	TGTGCCAGCAGCACTGGACTAGTTGCCACCGGGGAGCTGTTTTTT	CASSTGLVATGELFF
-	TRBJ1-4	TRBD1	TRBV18	TGTGCCAGCTCACTACCCCCGGACAGGGTTAATGAAAAACTGTTTTTT	CASSLPPDRVNEKLFF
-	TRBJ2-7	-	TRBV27	TGTGCCAGCAGTTGGGGGGTACGGATCTACGAGCAGTACTTC	CASSWGVRIYEQYF
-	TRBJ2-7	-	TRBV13	TGTGCCAGCAGCTTAGGTCGCACCTACGAGCAGTACTTC	CASSLGRTYEQYF
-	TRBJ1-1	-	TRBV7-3	TGTGCCAGCAGCCCCCTTTTGGGCACTGAAGCTTTCTTT	CASSPLLGTEAFF
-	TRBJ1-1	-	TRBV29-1	TGCAGCGTTGTTGGAGGGGAGTACACTGAAGCTTTCTTT	CSVVGGEYTEAFF
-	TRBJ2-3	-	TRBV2	TGTGCCAGCCGGCCAGGGAACACAGATACGCAGTATTTT	CASRPGNTDTQYF
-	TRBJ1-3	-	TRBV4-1	TGCGCCAGCAGCCCTAATCGGGGTCGAACTGGAAACACCATATATTTT	CASSPNRGRTGNTIYF
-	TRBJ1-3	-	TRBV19	TGTGCCAGTAGCAGCCGCGGGGTTCGGAACACCATATATTTT	CASSSRGVRNTIYF
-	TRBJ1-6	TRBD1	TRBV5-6	TGTGCCAGCAGCCCACTGAGAGGGGGCGCTGGCAGTTCACCCCTCCACTTT	CASSPLRGGAGSSPLHF
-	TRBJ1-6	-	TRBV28	TGTGCCAGCAGCCTCCAGGGGTTTAATTCACCCCTCCACTTT	CASSLQGFNSPLHF
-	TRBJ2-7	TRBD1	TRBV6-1	TGTGCCAGCAGCAGACAGGGGACGTCCTACGAGCAGTACTTC	CASSRQGTSYEQYF
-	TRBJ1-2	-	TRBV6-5	TGTGCCAGCAGTTACCAATTGACGGGAGGCTACACCTTC	CASSYQLTGGYTF
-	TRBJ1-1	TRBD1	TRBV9	TGTGCCAGCAGCCCGAGGACAGGGGAAGACACTGAAGCTTTCTTT	CASSPRTGEDTEAFF
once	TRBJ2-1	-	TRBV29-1	TGCAGCGTTAAACCCTACAATGAGCAGTTCTTC	CSVKPYNEQFF
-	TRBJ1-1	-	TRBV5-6	TGTGCCAGCAGCTTCGCAGGGAACACTGAAGCTTTCTTT	CASSFAGNTEAFF
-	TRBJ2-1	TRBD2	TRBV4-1	TGCGCCAGCAGCCCTACTAGCGGGAGTAGGGACAATGAGCAGTTCTTC	CASSPTSGSRDNEQFF
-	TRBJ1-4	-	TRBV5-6	TGTGCCAGCAGCTTGGAGGGGAATGGGGAAAAACTGTTTTTT	CASSLEGNGEKLFF
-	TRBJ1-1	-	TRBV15	TGTGCCACCAGCAGAGGTTACGGGAACACTGAAGCTTTCTTT	CATSRGYGNTEAFF
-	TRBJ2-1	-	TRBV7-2	TGTGCCAGCAGCTTAGGGACGCGCAATGAGCAGTTCTTC	CASSLGTRNEQFF
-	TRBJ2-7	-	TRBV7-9	TGTGCCAGCAGCTTCGGGGGGCGCGTTTACGAGCAGTACTTC	CASSFGGRVYEQYF